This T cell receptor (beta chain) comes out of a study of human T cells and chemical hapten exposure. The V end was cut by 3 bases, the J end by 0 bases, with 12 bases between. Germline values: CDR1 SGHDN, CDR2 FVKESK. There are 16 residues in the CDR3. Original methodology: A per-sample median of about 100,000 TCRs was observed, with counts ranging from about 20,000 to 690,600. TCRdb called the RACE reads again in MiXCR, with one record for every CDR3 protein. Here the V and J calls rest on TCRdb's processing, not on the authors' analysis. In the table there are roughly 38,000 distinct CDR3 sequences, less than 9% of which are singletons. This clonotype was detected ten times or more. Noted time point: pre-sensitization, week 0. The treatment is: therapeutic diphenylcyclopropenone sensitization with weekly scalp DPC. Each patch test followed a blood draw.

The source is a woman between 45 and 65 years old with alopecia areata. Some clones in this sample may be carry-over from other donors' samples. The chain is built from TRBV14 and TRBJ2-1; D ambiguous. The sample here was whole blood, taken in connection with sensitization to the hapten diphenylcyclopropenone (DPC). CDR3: CASSHPAHLSYNEQFF. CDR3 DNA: TGTGCCAGCAGCCACCCAGCGCACCTCTCCTACAATGAGCAGTTCTTC. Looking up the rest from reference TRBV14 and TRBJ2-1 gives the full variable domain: EAGVTQFPSHSVIEKGQTVTLRCDPISGHDNLYWYRRVMGKEIKFLLHFVKESKQDESGMPNNRFLAERTGGTYSTLKVQPAELEDSGVYFCASSHPAHLSYNEQFFGPGTRLTVL.